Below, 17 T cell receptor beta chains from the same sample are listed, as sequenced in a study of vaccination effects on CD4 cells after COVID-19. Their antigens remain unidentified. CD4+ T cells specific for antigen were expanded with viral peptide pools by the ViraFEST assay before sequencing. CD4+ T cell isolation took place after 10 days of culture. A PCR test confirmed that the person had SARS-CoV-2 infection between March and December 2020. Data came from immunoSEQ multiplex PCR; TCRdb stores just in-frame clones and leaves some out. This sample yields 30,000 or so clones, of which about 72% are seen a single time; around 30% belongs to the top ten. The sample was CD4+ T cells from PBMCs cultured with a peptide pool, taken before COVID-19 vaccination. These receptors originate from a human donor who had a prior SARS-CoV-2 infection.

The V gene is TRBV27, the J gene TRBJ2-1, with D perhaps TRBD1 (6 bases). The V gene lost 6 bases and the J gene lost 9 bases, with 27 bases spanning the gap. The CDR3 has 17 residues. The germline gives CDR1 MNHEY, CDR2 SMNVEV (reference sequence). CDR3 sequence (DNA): TGTGCCAGCAGGCCGGCGTCAGGGGCTGGGTATTACGTTGAGCAGTTCTTC. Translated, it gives CASRPASGAGYYVEQFF.

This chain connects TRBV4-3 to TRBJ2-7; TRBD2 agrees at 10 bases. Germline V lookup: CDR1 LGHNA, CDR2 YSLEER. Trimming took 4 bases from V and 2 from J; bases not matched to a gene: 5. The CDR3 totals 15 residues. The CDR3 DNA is TGCGCCAGCAGCCGAGAGAGCGGGAGGGCCTACGAGCAGTACTTC. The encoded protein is CASSRESGRAYEQYF.

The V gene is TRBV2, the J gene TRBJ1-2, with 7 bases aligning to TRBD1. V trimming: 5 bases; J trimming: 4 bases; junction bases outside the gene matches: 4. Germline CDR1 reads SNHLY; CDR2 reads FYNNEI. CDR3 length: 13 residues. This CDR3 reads CASSQQGLYGYTF. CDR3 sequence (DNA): TGTGCCAGCAGTCAACAGGGGCTCTATGGCTACACCTTC.

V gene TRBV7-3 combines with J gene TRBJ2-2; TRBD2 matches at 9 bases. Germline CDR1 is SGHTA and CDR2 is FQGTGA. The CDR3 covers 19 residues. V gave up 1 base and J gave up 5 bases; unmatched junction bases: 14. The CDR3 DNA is TGTGCCAGCAGCTTAAAGCCCCAGGGTAGCGGGGGCGGAACCGGGGAGCTGTTTTTT. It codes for CASSLKPQGSGGGTGELFF.

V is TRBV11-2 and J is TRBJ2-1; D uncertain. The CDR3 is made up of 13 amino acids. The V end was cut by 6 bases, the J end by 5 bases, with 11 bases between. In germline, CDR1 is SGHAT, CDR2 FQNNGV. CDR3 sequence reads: CASRAFEDNEQFF. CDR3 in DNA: TGTGCCAGCAGGGCTTTTGAGGACAATGAGCAGTTCTTC.

The CDR3 sequence is CASSSSGGIGTEAFF. For the CDR3, the DNA is TGTGCCAGCAGCTCTTCAGGGGGAATAGGGACTGAAGCTTTCTTT. This chain uses TRBV5-6 with TRBJ1-1; 7 nucleotides align to TRBD1. The V segment lost 3 bases and the J segment 5 bases; nucleotides outside the gene matches: 10. The CDR3 totals 15 residues. The germline V gene has CDR1 SGHDT and CDR2 YYEEEE.

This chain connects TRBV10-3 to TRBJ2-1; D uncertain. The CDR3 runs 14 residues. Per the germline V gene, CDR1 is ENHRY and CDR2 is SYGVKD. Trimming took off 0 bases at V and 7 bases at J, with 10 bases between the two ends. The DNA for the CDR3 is TGTGCCATCAGTGAGTCGCTTAGCAGGAATGAGCAGTTCTTC. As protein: CAISESLSRNEQFF.

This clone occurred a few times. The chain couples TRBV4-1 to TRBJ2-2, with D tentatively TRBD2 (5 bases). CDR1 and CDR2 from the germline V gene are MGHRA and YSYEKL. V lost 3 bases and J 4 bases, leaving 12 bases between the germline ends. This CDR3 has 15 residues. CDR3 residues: CASSHDYQPTGELFF. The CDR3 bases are TGCGCCAGCAGCCATGACTACCAACCCACCGGGGAGCTGTTTTTT.

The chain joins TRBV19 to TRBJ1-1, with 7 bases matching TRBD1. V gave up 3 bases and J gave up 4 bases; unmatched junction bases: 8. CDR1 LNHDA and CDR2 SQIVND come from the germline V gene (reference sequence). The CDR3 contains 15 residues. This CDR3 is CASSMGGRGFTEAFF. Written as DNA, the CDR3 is TGTGCCAGTAGTATGGGAGGCAGGGGGTTCACTGAAGCTTTCTTT.

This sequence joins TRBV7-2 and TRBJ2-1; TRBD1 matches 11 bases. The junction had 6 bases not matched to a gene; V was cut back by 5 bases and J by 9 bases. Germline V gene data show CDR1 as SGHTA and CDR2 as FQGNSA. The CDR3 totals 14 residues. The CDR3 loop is CASSVGQGAFEQFF. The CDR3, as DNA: TGTGCCAGCAGCGTAGGACAGGGGGCGTTTGAGCAGTTCTTC.

CDR3 DNA sequence: TGTGCCAGTAGTATATTCGGGACAGCAATCAATCAGCCCCAGCATTTT. It translates to CASSIFGTAINQPQHF. The chain is built from TRBV19 and TRBJ1-5, with 7 bases that match TRBD1. Germline CDR1 and CDR2: LNHDA and SQIVND (reference sequence). The CDR3 sequence is 16 residues long. V was pared by 2 bases and J by 3 bases, with 7 bases of the junction left unmatched.

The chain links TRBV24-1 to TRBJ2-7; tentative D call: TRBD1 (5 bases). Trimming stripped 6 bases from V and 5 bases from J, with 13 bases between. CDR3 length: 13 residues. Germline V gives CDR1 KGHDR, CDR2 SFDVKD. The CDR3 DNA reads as TGTGCCACCAGTCGAGACAGTTCAGACGAGCAGTACTTC. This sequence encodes CATSRDSSDEQYF.

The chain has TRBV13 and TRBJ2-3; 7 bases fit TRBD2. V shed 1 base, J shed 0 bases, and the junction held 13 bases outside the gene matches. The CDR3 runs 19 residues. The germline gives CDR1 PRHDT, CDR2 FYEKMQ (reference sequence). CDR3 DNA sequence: TGTGCCAGCAGCTTAGTGTGGCTAGCGGAAAACACTAGCACAGATACGCAGTATTTT. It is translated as CASSLVWLAENTSTDTQYF. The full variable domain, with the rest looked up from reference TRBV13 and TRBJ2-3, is AAGVIQSPRHLIKEKRETATLKCYPIPRHDTVYWYQQGPGQDPQFLISFYEKMQSDKGSIPDRFSAQQFSDYHSELNMSSLELGDSALYFCASSLVWLAENTSTDTQYFGPGTRLTVL.

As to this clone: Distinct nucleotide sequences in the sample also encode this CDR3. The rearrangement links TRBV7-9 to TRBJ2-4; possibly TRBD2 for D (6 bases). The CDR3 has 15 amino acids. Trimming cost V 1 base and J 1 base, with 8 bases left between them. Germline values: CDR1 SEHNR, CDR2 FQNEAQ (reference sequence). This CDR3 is CASSLVGGAKNIQYF. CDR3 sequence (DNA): TGTGCCAGCAGCTTAGTGGGGGGTGCCAAAAACATTCAGTACTTC. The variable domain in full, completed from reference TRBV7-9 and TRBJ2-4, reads DTGVSQNPRHKITKRGQNVTFRCDPISEHNRLYWYRQTLGQGPEFLTYFQNEAQLEKSRLLSDRFSAERPKGSFSTLEIQRTEQGDSAMYLCASSLVGGAKNIQYFGAGTRLSVL.

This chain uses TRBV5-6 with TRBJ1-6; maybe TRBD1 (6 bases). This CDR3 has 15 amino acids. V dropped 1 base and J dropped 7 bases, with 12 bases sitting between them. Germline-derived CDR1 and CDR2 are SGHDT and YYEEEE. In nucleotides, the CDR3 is TGTGCCAGCAGCTTGACAGGGCTCGAGAATTCACCCCTCCACTTT. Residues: CASSLTGLENSPLHF. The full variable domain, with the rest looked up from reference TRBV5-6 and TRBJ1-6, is DAGVTQSPTHLIKTRGQQVTLRCSPKSGHDTVSWYQQALGQGPQFIFQYYEEEERQRGNFPDRFSGHQFPNYSSELNVNALLLGDSALYLCASSLTGLENSPLHFGNGTRLTVT.

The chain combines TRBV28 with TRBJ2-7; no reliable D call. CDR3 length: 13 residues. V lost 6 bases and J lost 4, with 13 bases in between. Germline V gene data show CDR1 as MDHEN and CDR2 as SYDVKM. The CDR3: CASSHPDKYEQYF. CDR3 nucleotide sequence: TGTGCCAGCAGCCACCCCGATAAATACGAGCAGTACTTC.

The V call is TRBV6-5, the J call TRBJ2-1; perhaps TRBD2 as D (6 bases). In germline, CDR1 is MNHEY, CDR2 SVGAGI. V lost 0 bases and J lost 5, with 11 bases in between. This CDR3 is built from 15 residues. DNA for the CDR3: TGTGCCAGCAGTTACTCCCACCTAGCGAACAATGAGCAGTTCTTC. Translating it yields CASSYSHLANNEQFF.